Listed below are T cell receptor beta chains from one sample, sequenced in a study of OX40 agonist ivuxolimab in advanced cancers. Clones were read by immunoSEQ multiplex PCR, and TCRdb kept only the in-frame ones, dropping some. The repertoire includes fewer than 85,000 clones, 85% to 95% of them detected once, and roughly 9.6% sits in the top ten. The starting material was CD4+ or CD8+ T cells sorted from blood, obtained in a trial of the OX40 agonist ivuxolimab. The source of these receptors is an adult with an advanced solid tumor such as melanoma, head and neck, liver or kidney cancer. The CDR3 runs from the conserved cysteine through the conserved F or W. A D gene is named only where the DNA matches it firmly. Some rows mark clone size as missing; the rest say once, few, many or name a class of expanded clone.

>-|-|TRBV4-1|14|TRBJ2-1
CASSQDRNYNEQFF
TGCGCCAGCAGCCAAGACCGGAATTACAATGAGCAGTTCTTC
>-|-|TRBV30|15|TRBJ1-1
CAWSVSAKENTEAFF
TGTGCCTGGAGTGTGTCAGCCAAGGAGAACACTGAAGCTTTCTTT
>-|-|TRBV13|13|TRBJ2-7
CASSLGAEGVEYF
TGTGCCAGCAGCTTAGGGGCCGAGGGGGTGGAGTACTTC
>-|-|TRBV9|16|TRBJ2-7
CASSEEVGSPPYEQYF
TGTGCCAGCAGCGAAGAGGTCGGAAGTCCTCCCTACGAGCAGTACTTC
>-|-|TRBV7-6|17|TRBJ2-5
CASSLARSSEWVETQYF
TGTGCCAGCAGCTTAGCGCGGTCTAGCGAGTGGGTAGAGACCCAGTACTTC
>-|TRBD1|TRBV7-6|13|TRBJ1-2
CASSQGTGGGYTF
TGTGCCAGCAGCCAAGGGACAGGGGGTGGCTACACCTTC
>-|-|TRBV5-4|14|TRBJ1-1
CASSLLTENTEAFF
TGTGCCAGCAGCTTGCTCACAGAGAACACTGAAGCTTTCTTT
>-|-|TRBV11-2|13|TRBJ2-2
CASSPLVSGELFF
TGTGCCAGCAGCCCTTTGGTGTCCGGGGAGCTGTTTTTT
>-|-|TRBV11-1|11|TRBJ1-1
CASSESTEAFF
TGTGCCAGCAGCGAGAGCACTGAAGCTTTCTTT
>-|TRBD2|TRBV7-9|15|TRBJ2-5
CASSARRGGHETQYF
TGTGCCAGCAGCGCTAGGCGGGGGGGCCACGAGACCCAGTACTTC
>-|-|TRBV7-6|12|TRBJ2-3
CASSSDLWTQYF
TGTGCCAGCAGCTCCGATCTGTGGACGCAGTATTTT
>-|-|TRBV30|17|TRBJ2-1
CAWSVSGLAFYHNEQFF
TGTGCCTGGAGTGTATCGGGCCTAGCATTTTACCACAATGAGCAGTTCTTC
>-|-|TRBV9|15|TRBJ1-1
CASSVVPRGDTEAFF
TGTGCCAGCAGCGTAGTGCCTAGGGGGGACACTGAAGCTTTCTTT
>-|TRBD2|TRBV5-8|14|TRBJ2-1
CASSLVGGLYEQFF
TGTGCCAGCAGCTTGGTGGGGGGGTTATATGAGCAGTTCTTC
>-|TRBD2|TRBV27|18|TRBJ2-3
CASSVGLAGAYSTDTQYF
TGTGCCAGCAGCGTGGGACTAGCGGGGGCATATAGCACAGATACGCAGTATTTT
>few|TRBD1|TRBV27|16|TRBJ1-5
CASRGETGRTNQPQHF
TGTGCCAGCAGGGGAGAGACAGGGAGGACCAATCAGCCCCAGCATTTT
>once|-|TRBV5-1|13|TRBJ1-5
CASSFGNNQPQHF
TGCGCCAGCAGCTTTGGCAACAATCAGCCCCAGCATTTT
>-|-|TRBV10-3|13|TRBJ2-3
CAISGDWTDTQYF
TGTGCCATCAGTGGGGACTGGACAGATACGCAGTATTTT
>-|-|TRBV2|15|TRBJ2-7
CASSLRSSTPYEQYF
TGTGCCAGCAGTCTAAGGTCCTCAACCCCCTACGAGCAGTACTTC
>-|TRBD1|TRBV9|13|TRBJ1-1
CASSAQGTTEAFF
TGTGCCAGCAGCGCACAGGGGACCACTGAAGCTTTCTTT
>-|-|TRBV9|15|TRBJ2-7
CASSVATGSSYEQYF
TGTGCCAGCAGCGTAGCTACAGGTAGTTCCTACGAGCAGTACTTC
>-|-|TRBV4-2|16|TRBJ2-7
CASSQGQNTVSYEQYF
TGTGCCAGCAGCCAAGGACAGAACACAGTATCCTACGAGCAGTACTTC
>-|TRBD1|TRBV11-3|16|TRBJ2-2
CASSRQGTGFTGELFF
TGTGCCAGCAGCCGGCAAGGGACAGGGTTTACCGGGGAGCTGTTTTTT
>once|TRBD1|TRBV9|15|TRBJ1-1
CASSPRGVGQLEAFF
TGTGCCAGCAGCCCGAGGGGGGTGGGACAGCTTGAAGCTTTCTTT